This is a list of T cell receptor beta chains from one sample in a study of early T cells in non-severe SARS-CoV-2 infection. Using its own MiXCR run on the 5' RACE reads, TCRdb lists one record per CDR3 protein. The sample consists of nearly 45,000 distinct CDR3 sequences, 11% of them appearing once. Sequencing was performed on whole blood. Receptor source: an adult who was a healthcare worker with PCR-confirmed SARS-CoV-2 infection or an uninfected control (not recorded which). Each CDR3 is given with its conserved first and last residue. The D gene is left open where the match is weak. Some rows have no size entry. The others give once, few or many, or a class for an expanded clone.

TRBV6-5	TRBJ2-1	many	NA	CAARGMVGEQFF	TGTGCCGCCAGAGGGATGGTGGGTGAGCAGTTCTTC
TRBV7-2	TRBJ2-7	few	NA	CASSPFRNYEQYF	TGTGCCAGCAGCCCCTTTAGGAACTACGAGCAGTACTTC
TRBV5-4	TRBJ2-5	NA	NA	CASSLGLGETQYF	TGTGCCAGCAGCTTGGGGCTGGGCGAGACCCAGTACTTC
TRBV24-1	TRBJ2-2	many	NA	CATSGPGGLNTGELFF	TGTGCCACCAGTGGACCTGGGGGCCTGAACACCGGGGAGCTGTTTTTT
TRBV10-3	TRBJ2-7	many	NA	CAISASGDGYEQYF	TGTGCCATCAGTGCCTCAGGGGACGGCTACGAGCAGTACTTC
TRBV18	TRBJ2-1	few	NA	CASSPKSAEASSYNEQFF	TGTGCCAGCTCACCAAAGTCGGCAGAAGCTAGCTCCTACAATGAGCAGTTCTTC
TRBV2	TRBJ1-1	many	NA	CASSGSRDTDPEAFF	TGTGCCAGCAGCGGGAGCCGGGACACTGATCCTGAAGCTTTCTTT
TRBV13	TRBJ2-1	NA	TRBD2	CACGLAGLSYNEQFF	TGTGCATGCGGACTAGCGGGCCTCTCCTACAATGAGCAGTTCTTC
TRBV6-1	TRBJ1-4	NA	TRBD1	CAGRTGVGEKLFF	TGTGCCGGTCGGACAGGGGTCGGAGAAAAACTGTTTTTT
TRBV6-2/TRBV6-3	TRBJ1-1	NA	NA	CASSLYTEAFF	TGTGCCAGCAGTCTTTACACTGAAGCTTTCTTT
TRBV11-1	TRBJ2-4	many	NA	CASSWQGGNIQYF	TGTGCCAGCAGCTGGCAGGGAGGAAACATTCAGTACTTC
TRBV7-9	TRBJ1-1	NA	TRBD1	CVSSTRTGPEAFF	TGTGTCAGCAGCACCAGGACAGGCCCTGAAGCTTTCTTT
TRBV6-2/TRBV6-3	TRBJ2-7	NA	TRBD2	CASTPPHERGFYEQYF	TGTGCCAGCACCCCACCTCATGAGCGGGGGTTCTACGAGCAGTACTTC
TRBV6-2/TRBV6-3	TRBJ2-1	few	TRBD1	CASSSPGQGYNEQFF	TGTGCCAGCAGTTCGCCGGGACAGGGCTACAATGAGCAGTTCTTC
TRBV7-9	TRBJ1-2	few	NA	CASSPTDSNYGYTF	TGTGCCAGCAGTCCTACTGACAGTAACTATGGCTACACCTTC
TRBV3-1	TRBJ1-5	many	NA	CASSQDARTQPQHF	TGTGCCAGCAGCCAAGATGCCCGGACCCAGCCCCAGCATTTT
TRBV27	TRBJ2-5	few	TRBD1	CASSFNDRGGETQYF	TGTGCCAGCAGTTTCAACGACAGGGGGGGAGAGACCCAGTACTTC
TRBV6-2/TRBV6-3	TRBJ1-2	many	NA	CASSSSAGSYGYTF	TGTGCCAGCAGCAGCTCGGCCGGGAGCTATGGCTACACCTTC
TRBV10-3	TRBJ2-1	many	NA	CAISKWTAQFSNEQFF	TGTGCCATCAGTAAATGGACAGCCCAATTTTCCAATGAGCAGTTCTTC
TRBV6-2/TRBV6-3	TRBJ2-6	NA	NA	CASSLDGSGANVLTF	TGTGCCAGCAGTTTAGACGGATCTGGGGCCAACGTCCTGACTTTC
TRBV2	TRBJ1-2	NA	NA	CASSAWGKAF	TGTGCCAGCAGTGCTTGGGGGAAGGCCTTC
TRBV11-2	TRBJ1-6	many	TRBD1	CASSFSGTDSPLHF	TGTGCCAGCAGCTTCTCAGGGACAGATTCACCCCTCCACTTT
TRBV18	TRBJ1-1	few	NA	CASSPGSGTEAFF	TGTGCCAGCTCACCAGGGAGCGGTACTGAAGCTTTCTTT
TRBV5-1	TRBJ1-5	NA	TRBD1	CASSLVAGGYQPQHF	TGCGCCAGCAGCTTGGTAGCAGGGGGCTATCAGCCCCAGCATTTT
TRBV15	TRBJ2-1	NA	NA	CATSREPGTDSYNEQFF	TGTGCCACCAGCAGAGAACCGGGAACGGACTCCTACAATGAGCAGTTCTTC
TRBV12-3/TRBV12-4	TRBJ2-7	NA	NA	CVSSPADPYEQYF	TGTGTCAGCAGCCCAGCGGACCCCTACGAGCAGTACTTC
TRBV18	TRBJ1-1	few	TRBD1	CASSAQGDTEAFF	TGTGCCAGCTCAGCACAGGGGGACACTGAAGCTTTCTTT
TRBV11-3	TRBJ2-5	many	NA	CASSNSGEQETQYF	TGTGCCAGCAGCAACTCAGGAGAGCAAGAGACCCAGTACTTC
TRBV5-5	TRBJ2-3	medium-sized	TRBD2	CASSLWGDSGGPHYTQYF	TGTGCCAGCAGCTTGTGGGGGGATAGCGGGGGACCCCACTATACGCAGTATTTT
TRBV14	TRBJ1-1	NA	NA	CASSQPDRGSTEAFF	TGTGCCAGCAGCCAGCCGGATAGGGGGTCAACTGAAGCTTTCTTT
TRBV5-1	TRBJ2-2	few	TRBD2	CASGSGGQDVTGELFF	TGCGCCAGCGGCAGCGGGGGACAAGACGTAACCGGGGAGCTGTTTTTT
TRBV9	TRBJ1-5	NA	NA	CASSVGQGNQPQHF	TGTGCCAGCAGCGTAGGGCAGGGGAATCAGCCCCAGCATTTT
TRBV24-1	TRBJ1-5	many	TRBD1	CATSDRTGFMGQPQHF	TGTGCCACCAGTGACCGGACAGGGTTCATGGGTCAGCCCCAACATTTT
TRBV27	TRBJ2-3	NA	NA	CASSFGGATDTQYF	TGTGCCAGCAGTTTCGGAGGGGCAACAGATACGCAGTATTTT
TRBV18	TRBJ2-1	many	NA	CASSPPRNYNEQFF	TGTGCCAGCTCACCACCACGGAACTACAATGAGCAGTTCTTC
TRBV20-1	TRBJ1-2	many	NA	CSATQVGQNNYGYTF	TGCAGTGCTACTCAAGTTGGACAGAATAACTATGGCTACACCTTC
TRBV24-1	TRBJ2-3	few	TRBD2	CATSDPAVSGGFTDTQYF	TGTGCCACCAGTGACCCTGCGGTGAGCGGGGGGTTCACAGATACGCAGTATTTT
TRBV19	TRBJ2-7	NA	TRBD1	CASRTGASYEQYF	TGTGCCAGCCGGACAGGCGCCTCCTACGAGCAGTACTTC
TRBV29-1	TRBJ2-7	NA	NA	CSVGLGLTYEQYF	TGCAGCGTTGGGTTGGGACTTACTTACGAGCAGTACTTC
TRBV11-3	TRBJ2-3	NA	NA	CASSLGEPADTQYF	TGTGCCAGCAGCTTAGGGGAGCCGGCGGATACGCAGTATTTT
TRBV12-5	TRBJ2-7	many	NA	CASGTSLRQYEQYF	TGTGCTAGTGGTACAAGTCTGCGGCAGTACGAGCAGTACTTC
TRBV5-6	TRBJ1-1	few	NA	CASSLYNTEAFF	TGTGCCAGCAGCTTGTACAACACTGAAGCTTTCTTT
TRBV3-1	TRBJ1-1	few	NA	CASSVGGTEAFF	TGTGCCAGCAGCGTGGGGGGCACTGAAGCTTTCTTT
TRBV6-5	TRBJ1-1	few	NA	CASSSGHLNTEAFF	TGTGCCAGCAGTTCGGGACATCTGAACACTGAAGCTTTCTTT
TRBV7-9	TRBJ1-1	many	NA	CASSYGPDTEAFF	TGTGCCAGCAGCTATGGGCCCGACACTGAAGCTTTCTTT